Each of the 30 T cell receptor beta chains below was sequenced from the same sample in a study of cytomegalovirus exposure and HLA in healthy donors. It was with 60 Vbeta and 13 Jbeta primers that the PCR ran. This table comes from immunoSEQ multiplex PCR, and its TCRdb copy is limited to in-frame clones, with some not included. The sample has around 97,000 clones, roughly 9.4% seen once. Sample: PBMCs. These receptors were obtained from a man aged 50 to 59 in good health and CMV-seropositive.

The V gene is TRBV18, the J gene TRBJ2-5; TRBD2 agrees at 12 bases. CDR3 length: 16 amino acids. The germline V gene has CDR1 KGHSH and CDR2 LQKENI. V shed 4 bases, J shed 4 bases, and the junction held 7 bases outside the gene matches. The CDR3 loop reads CASSHALAGGPETQYF. CDR3 nucleotide sequence: TGTGCCAGCTCACACGCTCTAGCGGGAGGGCCAGAGACCCAGTACTTC.

The table lists this clone with a count of one. The chain is built from TRBV15 and TRBJ2-1, with 9 bases that match TRBD1. V gave up 0 bases and J gave up 1 base; unmatched junction bases: 19. From germline, CDR1 is LNHNV and CDR2 YYDKDF (reference sequence). CDR3 length equals 22 residues. As DNA, the CDR3 is TGTGCCACCAGCAGAGATAGAATGGCCGCGACAGGGGGGTTAAGGTCCTACAATGAGCAGTTCTTC. Protein: CATSRDRMAATGGLRSYNEQFF.

This rearrangement joins TRBV5-1 to TRBJ1-6; possibly TRBD1 for D (6 bases). Germline lookup yields CDR1 SGHRS and CDR2 YFSETQ. V was pared by 5 bases and J by 9 bases, with 15 bases between. This CDR3 contains 14 residues. The CDR3 loop reads CASSSAQGSSPLHF. CDR3 nucleotides: TGCGCCAGCAGTTCCGCACAGGGTAGTTCACCCCTCCACTTT.

The gene calls are TRBV10-3 and TRBJ2-7; D perhaps matches TRBD1 (5 bases). Germline V gives CDR1 ENHRY, CDR2 SYGVKD. Between the trimmed V and J ends, which lost 6 bases and 7 bases, there was a span of 13 bases. This CDR3 has 12 residues. The DNA for the CDR3 is TGTGCCATCAGCGTCAGGGTGGGGGAGCAGTACTTC. This codes for CAISVRVGEQYF.

This clone was found a few times. Other DNA sequences of this sample code for an identical CDR3. V gene TRBV28 combines with J gene TRBJ1-1; D is perhaps TRBD1 (6 bases). The ends were cut back, 5 bases at V and 5 bases at J, with 9 bases in the middle. CDR3 length equals 12 residues. CDR1 is MDHEN, CDR2 SYDVKM, per germline. The CDR3 region has the DNA TGTGCCAGCAGTCCAGGGGTTACTGAAGCTTTCTTT. Amino acid sequence: CASSPGVTEAFF.

The chain couples TRBV18 to TRBJ1-5; no clear D. This CDR3 spans 13 amino acids. Germline assignment: CDR1 KGHSH and CDR2 LQKENI. Trimming shortened V by 3 bases and J by 5 bases, and 8 bases separated the two germline ends. CDR3 nucleotides: TGTGCCAGCTCACCCGAGGAGTATCAGCCCCAGCATTTT. This encodes CASSPEEYQPQHF.

This clone showed up just a few times. The chain carries TRBV7-6 and TRBJ2-2; D is ambiguous. CDR1 is SGHVS, CDR2 FNYEAQ, per germline. CDR3 length: 14 amino acids. Trimming shortened V by 4 bases and J by 1 base, and 7 bases separated the two germline ends. The CDR3 here is CASSYQRNTGELFF. The DNA of the CDR3 is TGTGCCAGCAGCTATCAGCGGAACACCGGGGAGCTGTTTTTT.

There are a few counts of this clone. This chain uses TRBV28 with TRBJ1-1; D is undetermined. CDR1 MDHEN and CDR2 SYDVKM come from the germline V gene. V was shortened by 2 bases and J by 11 bases, with 15 bases between the two germline ends. This CDR3 is 13 amino acids long. CDR3: CASSLNSLTGAFF. The CDR3 nucleotides are TGTGCCAGCAGTTTAAACAGCCTAACGGGGGCTTTCTTT.

This clone was counted between two and nine times. The chain uses TRBV15 and TRBJ2-2, with unresolved D. The CDR3 is made up of 14 amino acids. Looked up from germline, CDR1 is LNHNV and CDR2 is YYDKDF (reference sequence). Trimming took off 0 bases at V and 1 base at J, with 3 bases between the two ends. CDR3 residues: CATSREQNTGELFF. The CDR3 DNA follows: TGTGCCACCAGCAGAGAACAGAACACCGGGGAGCTGTTTTTT.

This clone was seen only a few times. The chain combines TRBV2 with TRBJ2-4, with no clear D. The germline V and J ends were trimmed by 1 base and 0 bases, with 10 bases remaining between them. The CDR3 totals 16 residues. Germline CDR1 reads SNHLY; CDR2 reads FYNNEI. The CDR3 loop reads CASSEVSLLAKNIQYF. In DNA, the CDR3 is TGTGCCAGCAGTGAAGTATCACTCCTAGCCAAAAACATTCAGTACTTC. Based on the CDR3 plus reference TRBV2 and TRBJ2-4, the full variable domain is EPEVTQTPSHQVTQMGQEVILRCVPISNHLYFYWYRQILGQKVEFLVSFYNNEISEKSEIFDDQFSVERPDGSNFTLKIRSTKLEDSAMYFCASSEVSLLAKNIQYFGAGTRLSVL.

This clone was counted only a few times. This rearrangement joins TRBV19 to TRBJ2-4, with TRBD1 matching over 7 bases. The length of the CDR3 is 14 residues. Germline V CDR1 and CDR2: LNHDA, SQIVND (reference sequence). After removal of 5 bases from V and 4 bases from J, the junction contained 5 bases not matched to a gene. The chain's CDR3 is CASSATGRKNIQYF. The CDR3 nucleotides read TGTGCCAGTAGTGCGACAGGGAGAAAAAACATTCAGTACTTC.

This clone was counted ten times or more. The chain is built from TRBV19 and TRBJ2-1; 9 bases match TRBD2. The CDR3 sequence is 17 residues long. Germline loops: CDR1 LNHDA, CDR2 SQIVND (reference sequence). Germline trimming cut 0 bases from V and 3 bases from J; bases unmatched to any gene: 6. The CDR3, as DNA: TGTGCCAGTAGTATAGATTCGGGCGGGGGGGGCTACAATGAGCAGTTCTTC. Translation: CASSIDSGGGGYNEQFF.

This clone has only a few counts. The genes are TRBV5-6 and TRBJ1-3, with unresolved D. The CDR3 sequence is 16 residues long. The V and J ends lost 3 bases and 4 bases respectively, with 17 bases between them. CDR1 is SGHDT and CDR2 is YYEEEE in the germline V gene. The CDR3 DNA sequence: TGTGCCAGCAGCTCGGAGGTTCGCGGGCTAGGAAACACCATATATTTT. Translation gives CASSSEVRGLGNTIYF.

The V and J genes are TRBV7-9 and TRBJ2-7; TRBD2 might be the D (5 bases). The CDR3 contains 12 residues. In germline, CDR1 is SEHNR, CDR2 FQNEAQ (reference sequence). Trimming left V 11 bases short and J 4 bases short, with 15 bases between. CDR3 in DNA: TGTGCCGCCGGGGTAGAGTCTTACGAGCAGTACTTC. Its protein product is CAAGVESYEQYF.

This clone has only a few counts. The rearrangement links TRBV6-5 to TRBJ1-1; unclear D gene. This CDR3 contains 13 residues. The V end lost 2 bases, the J end lost 7 bases, and 11 bases lay between the germline ends. CDR1 and CDR2 (germline): MNHEY, SVGAGI. The CDR3 loop is CASSYTESVEAFF. CDR3 in DNA: TGTGCCAGCAGTTACACAGAATCTGTTGAAGCTTTCTTT.

This clone was observed a handful of times. This rearrangement joins TRBV30 to TRBJ2-7; 13 nucleotides line up with TRBD2. This CDR3 contains 17 residues. Unmatched junction bases numbered 9, after V lost 0 bases and J lost 4 bases. Germline-derived CDR1 and CDR2 are GTSNPN and SVGIG (reference sequence). The CDR3 nucleotides are TGTGCCTGGAGTGTAACCCGGACTAGCGGGAGTTGGTACGAGCAGTACTTC. This translates into CAWSVTRTSGSWYEQYF.

The chain carries TRBV5-1 and TRBJ2-7; TRBD1 is a possible D gene (5 bases). The CDR3 is 14 residues long. The V end was cut by 0 bases, the J end by 5 bases, with 12 bases between. The germline V gene has CDR1 SGHRS and CDR2 YFSETQ. CDR3 in amino acids: CASSLATDFNEQYF. The DNA for the CDR3 is TGCGCCAGCAGCTTGGCGACAGATTTTAACGAGCAGTACTTC.

J is TRBJ2-7 and V is TRBV28; TRBD2 matches at 10 bases. With V trimmed by 5 bases and J by 1 base, 11 bases remained unmatched. CDR1 and CDR2 from the germline V gene are MDHEN and SYDVKM. The CDR3 consists of 17 residues. The CDR3 DNA follows: TGTGCCAGCAGTGCCCAAATCATAGCGGGAGGATCCTACGAGCAGTACTTC. This translates into CASSAQIIAGGSYEQYF.

In this sample, this clone turned up a few times. This chain connects TRBV14 to TRBJ2-1; 9 bases fit TRBD2. Per germline, CDR1 SGHDN and CDR2 FVKESK. The ends lost 0 bases at V and 3 bases at J; junction bases unmatched: 9. CDR3 length: 18 residues. The CDR3 DNA is TGTGCCAGCAGCCAAGATAGTACGGCTAGCGGGAACTACAATGAGCAGTTCTTC. Its protein is CASSQDSTASGNYNEQFF.

This clone appeared a few times. The V call is TRBV19, the J call TRBJ2-1, with 10 bases that match TRBD1. Germline V gene sequence: CDR1 LNHDA, CDR2 SQIVND (reference sequence). V lost 5 bases to trimming and J lost 9 bases; unmatched junction nucleotides: 7. The CDR3 has 14 residues. The CDR3 bases are TGTGCCAGTAGTGTGGGACAGGGGATGGGTGAGCAGTTCTTC. This gives the protein CASSVGQGMGEQFF.

In its sample, this clone was seen many times. The chain combines TRBV18 with TRBJ1-5; 9 positions agree with TRBD1. V shed 0 bases and J 7 bases; nucleotides not matched to a gene: 4. Germline V gives CDR1 KGHSH, CDR2 LQKENI. The CDR3 contains 15 residues. The CDR3 DNA sequence: TGTGCCAGCTCACCACCGGGACAGGGCGGACAGCCCCAGCATTTT. Its protein product is CASSPPGQGGQPQHF. Combining the CDR3 with reference TRBV18 and TRBJ1-5 gives the whole variable domain NAGVMQNPRHLVRRRGQEARLRCSPMKGHSHVYWYRQLPEEGLKFMVYLQKENIIDESGMPKERFSAEFPKEGPSILRIQQVVRGDSAAYFCASSPPGQGGQPQHFGDGTRLSIL.

This clone came up a few times. The rearrangement joins TRBV5-1 to TRBJ1-2; a possible D gene is TRBD1 (6 bases). The CDR3 loop spans 15 amino acids. The V gene lost 4 bases and the J gene lost 4 bases, with 17 bases spanning the gap. CDR1 is SGHRS, CDR2 YFSETQ, per germline. In nucleotides, the CDR3 is TGCGCCAGCAGCGTGGACAGACCTCAGGGCTATGGCTACACCTTC. It is translated as CASSVDRPQGYGYTF. Full variable domain (outside the CDR3, taken from reference TRBV5-1 and TRBJ1-2): KAGVTQTPRYLIKTRGQQVTLSCSPISGHRSVSWYQQTPGQGLQFLFEYFSETQRNKGNFPGRFSGRQFSNSRSEMNVSTLELGDSALYLCASSVDRPQGYGYTFGSGTRLTVV.

Points on this clone: The CDR3 ends on some other residue instead of the conserved phenylalanine or tryptophan, so this is likely a read error. The chain is built from TRBV30 and TRBJ1-1; the D is unclear. Germline V lookup: CDR1 GTSNPN, CDR2 SVGIG (reference sequence). The ends were cut back, 0 bases at V and 5 bases at J, with 13 bases in the middle. There are 14 residues in the CDR3. Written as DNA, the CDR3 is TGTGCCTGGAGTGTAAATCCTTCGAAAACTGAAGCTTTCTTG. Translating gives CAWSVNPSKTEAFL.

This chain connects TRBV6-6 to TRBJ1-1; 12 positions match TRBD1. The V gene's germline CDR1 is MNHNY and CDR2 SVGAGI (reference sequence). V dropped 0 bases and J dropped 4; count of bases not matched to a gene: 3. This CDR3 comprises 16 residues. CDR3 residues: CASSYSGQGAGTEAFF. CDR3 nucleotide sequence: TGTGCCAGCAGTTACTCGGGACAGGGGGCGGGCACTGAAGCTTTCTTT.

This clone was found many times. The V gene is TRBV12-5, the J gene TRBJ1-5; TRBD1 aligns across 7 bases. V lost 6 bases and J lost 3; bases outside the gene matches: 14. Germline CDR1 is LGHNT and CDR2 is FRNRAP. The CDR3 consists of 17 residues. The CDR3 loop is CASGPGTDSLYNQPQHF. The CDR3 DNA follows: TGTGCTAGTGGACCGGGGACAGACTCCCTATACAATCAGCCCCAGCATTTT.

This clone was seen more than once but under ten times. The chain combines TRBV5-1 with TRBJ2-5, with D possibly TRBD1 on 6 matching bases. CDR3 length: 15 residues. V lost 0 bases and J 5 bases, leaving 14 bases between the germline ends. The germline CDR1 and CDR2 sequences are SGHRS and YFSETQ. Here the CDR3 DNA reads TGCGCCAGCAGCTTGGGGGCCAGAACAGGGGAGACCCAGTACTTC. Its translation: CASSLGARTGETQYF.

This clone was detected only a few times. This CDR3 is CASSERVDSPLHF. As DNA, the CDR3 is TGCGCCAGCAGTGAACGGGTGGATTCACCCCTCCACTTT. This chain joins TRBV10-1 and TRBJ1-6; D is unclear. V lost 3 bases to trimming and J lost 8 bases, with 8 bases between them. CDR1 and CDR2 from the germline V gene are WNHNN and SYGVQD (reference sequence). This CDR3 contains 13 residues.

This clone was detected only a few times. The rearrangement links TRBV27 to TRBJ1-1, with D perhaps TRBD1 (6 bases). CDR1 and CDR2 (germline): MNHEY, SMNVEV (reference sequence). The CDR3 is 15 amino acids. V lost 3 bases and J lost 0, with 11 bases in between. The CDR3 reads CASSLGASMNTEAFF. CDR3 coding DNA: TGTGCCAGCAGTTTGGGGGCCTCAATGAACACTGAAGCTTTCTTT.

The J gene is TRBJ1-6, the V gene TRBV19; 7 bases agree with TRBD1. This CDR3 is 14 amino acids long. V lost 6 bases to trimming and J lost 4 bases; unmatched junction nucleotides: 3. Per the germline V gene, CDR1 is LNHDA and CDR2 is SQIVND (reference sequence). The CDR3 here is CASSGTAYNSPLHF. The CDR3 DNA sequence: TGTGCCAGTAGCGGGACAGCATATAATTCACCCCTCCACTTT.

In this sample, this clone turned up many times. J is TRBJ2-2 and V is TRBV28; the D gene is possibly TRBD1 (5 bases). V was cut by 5 bases and J by 5 bases, with 12 bases left in between. The CDR3 consists of 14 residues. CDR1 is MDHEN and CDR2 is SYDVKM in the germline V gene. The CDR3 sequence is CASSNTRQTGELFF. The DNA for the CDR3 is TGTGCCAGCAGTAACACCCGACAGACCGGGGAGCTGTTTTTT.